The 12 T cell receptor beta chains listed next were all sequenced from one sample in a study of blood T cell repertoires in COVID-19. The method was immunoSEQ multiplex PCR; TCRdb's version includes in-frame clones alone and lacks a portion of them. The data hold some 150,000 clones, with approximately 87% observed a single time. Material: peripheral blood. Receptors were obtained from a woman aged 40-49 years with acute or convalescent COVID-19.

The chain is built from TRBV10-3 and TRBJ2-2; D is possibly TRBD2 (5 bases). The germline V gene has CDR1 ENHRY and CDR2 SYGVKD. This CDR3 region has 15 residues. Trimming took off 8 bases at V and 0 bases at J, with 13 bases between the two ends. This CDR3 reads CAIAERRSNTGELFF. CDR3 nucleotides: TGTGCCATCGCCGAACGGAGGTCGAACACCGGGGAGCTGTTTTTT.

The J gene is TRBJ2-2, the V gene TRBV5-1; 7 bases match TRBD1. Germline V lookup: CDR1 SGHRS, CDR2 YFSETQ. With 4 bases clipped from V and 1 base from J, the junction kept 4 bases outside the gene matches. The CDR3 covers 15 residues. The CDR3 nucleotides read TGCGCCAGCAGCGTGGGACAGTTGAACACCGGGGAGCTGTTTTTT. It yields the protein CASSVGQLNTGELFF.

The CDR3: CASSLDKVNTEAFF. The CDR3 coding sequence is TGTGCCAGCAGTTTAGACAAGGTGAACACTGAAGCTTTCTTT. V gene TRBV6-2 or TRBV6-3 combines with J gene TRBJ1-1, with no clear D. The CDR3 is 14 amino acids. The V gene lost 4 bases and the J gene lost 0 bases, with 9 bases spanning the gap. Germline V gene data show CDR1 as MNHEY and CDR2 as SVGEGT.

The chain is built from TRBV7-9 and TRBJ1-1, with D perhaps TRBD1 (6 bases). This CDR3 has 19 residues. Per germline, CDR1 SEHNR and CDR2 FQNEAQ (reference sequence). Deletions cut 2 bases from V and 6 bases from J, with 28 bases between. The CDR3 DNA follows: TGTGCCAGCAGCTTACAGAGGGGGTTGTGGGCGGCAGGGGATCCTGAAGCTTTCTTT. It codes for CASSLQRGLWAAGDPEAFF.

The chain is built from TRBV7-9 and TRBJ1-2; no clear D gene. The V and J ends lost 1 base and 3 bases respectively, with 18 bases between them. Looked up from germline, CDR1 is SEHNR and CDR2 is FQNEAQ (reference sequence). This CDR3 comprises 17 residues. CDR3 DNA sequence: TGTGCCAGCAGCTTAGAGGAGGTGGGGAGGCGATACTATGGCTACACCTTC. This gives the protein CASSLEEVGRRYYGYTF. The variable domain in full, completed from reference TRBV7-9 and TRBJ1-2, reads DTGVSQNPRHKITKRGQNVTFRCDPISEHNRLYWYRQTLGQGPEFLTYFQNEAQLEKSRLLSDRFSAERPKGSFSTLEIQRTEQGDSAMYLCASSLEEVGRRYYGYTFGSGTRLTVV.

This clone was seen a handful of times. The rearrangement joins TRBV15 to TRBJ2-7, with a tentative D call TRBD1 (5 bases). CDR1 is LNHNV, CDR2 YYDKDF, per germline (reference sequence). The V gene lost 2 bases and the J gene lost 2 bases, with 10 bases spanning the gap. The CDR3 loop spans 14 amino acids. CDR3 in DNA: TGTGCCACCAGCAGAACACAGGATACCTACGAGCAGTACTTC. Its protein product is CATSRTQDTYEQYF.

The V call is TRBV2, the J call TRBJ1-1, with 9 bases fitting TRBD1. The CDR3 runs 13 residues. CDR1 and CDR2 from the germline V gene are SNHLY and FYNNEI. After removal of 7 bases from V and 9 bases from J, the junction contained 9 bases not matched to a gene. Written as DNA, the CDR3 is TGTGCCAGCAAGCCGGGACAGGGACCGAAAGCTTTCTTT. Amino acids: CASKPGQGPKAFF.

The CDR3 is CASSYGTGREKLFF. The CDR3 region has the DNA TGTGCCAGCAGTTACGGGACAGGACGAGAAAAACTGTTTTTT. The rearrangement uses TRBV6-5 and TRBJ1-4; 8 bases are shared with TRBD1. J lost 8 bases, V lost 2 bases, and 4 bases had no gene match. The CDR3 length is 14 residues. The germline CDR1 and CDR2 sequences are MNHEY and SVGAGI.

The CDR3 DNA reads as TGTGCCAGCAGCCTAGCAACGAGGAGCGCTTTCTTT. Amino acids: CASSLATRSAFF. The genes are TRBV3-1 (or the pseudogene TRBV3-2) and TRBJ1-1; no reliable D call. The CDR3 is 12 amino acids. Germline CDR1 and CDR2: LGHDT and YNNKEL (reference sequence). The V gene lost 4 bases and the J gene lost 11 bases, with 14 bases spanning the gap.

The V call is TRBV27, the J call TRBJ1-1; no reliable D call. CDR1 MNHEY and CDR2 SMNVEV come from the germline V gene (reference sequence). This CDR3 is 14 amino acids long. V lost 5 bases to trimming and J lost 1 base, with 11 bases between them. CDR3 amino acids: CASSTRLKNTEAFF. The DNA of the CDR3 is TGTGCCAGCAGTACGAGACTGAAGAACACTGAAGCTTTCTTT.

The rearrangement links TRBV28 to TRBJ2-1; D may be TRBD2 (6 bases). V lost 5 bases to trimming and J lost 12 bases, with 23 bases between them. The CDR3 spans 15 residues. Germline V gene lookup returns CDR1 MDHEN and CDR2 SYDVKM. CDR3: CASSPGGRTPLGQFF. DNA of the CDR3: TGTGCCAGCAGTCCCGGGGGACGGACCCCTCTAGGGCAGTTCTTC.

The chain combines TRBV19 with TRBJ2-1; D gene ambiguous. The V gene's germline CDR1 is LNHDA and CDR2 SQIVND (reference sequence). The length of the CDR3 is 15 residues. Deletions cut 3 bases from V and 0 bases from J, with 9 bases between. In DNA, the CDR3 is TGTGCCAGTAGTATTCTTAGTAGCTCCTACAATGAGCAGTTCTTC. Its protein product is CASSILSSSYNEQFF.